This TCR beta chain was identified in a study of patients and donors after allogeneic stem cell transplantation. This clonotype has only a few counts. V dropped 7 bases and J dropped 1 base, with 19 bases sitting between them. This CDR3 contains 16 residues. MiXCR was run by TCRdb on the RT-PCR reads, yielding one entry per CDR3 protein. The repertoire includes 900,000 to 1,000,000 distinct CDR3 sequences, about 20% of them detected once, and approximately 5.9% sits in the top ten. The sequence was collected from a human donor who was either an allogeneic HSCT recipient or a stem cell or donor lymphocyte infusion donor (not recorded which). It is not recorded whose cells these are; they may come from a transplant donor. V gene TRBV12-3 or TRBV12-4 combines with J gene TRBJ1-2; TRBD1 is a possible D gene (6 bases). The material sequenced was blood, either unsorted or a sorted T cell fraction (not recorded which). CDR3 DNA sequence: TGTGCCAGCACCCGCTGGGGGGGGCGCCTTAACTATGGCTACACCTTC. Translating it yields CASTRWGGRLNYGYTF.